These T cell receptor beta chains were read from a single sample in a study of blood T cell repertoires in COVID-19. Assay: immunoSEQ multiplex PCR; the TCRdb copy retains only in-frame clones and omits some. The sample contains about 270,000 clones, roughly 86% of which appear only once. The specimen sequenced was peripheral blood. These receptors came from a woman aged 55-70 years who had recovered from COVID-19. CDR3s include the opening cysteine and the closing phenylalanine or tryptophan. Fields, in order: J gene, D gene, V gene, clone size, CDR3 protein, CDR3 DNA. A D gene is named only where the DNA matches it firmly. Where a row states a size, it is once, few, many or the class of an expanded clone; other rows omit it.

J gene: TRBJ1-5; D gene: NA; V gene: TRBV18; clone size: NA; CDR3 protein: CASSPGHDNQPQHF; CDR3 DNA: TGTGCCAGCTCACCGGGACACGACAATCAGCCCCAGCATTTT
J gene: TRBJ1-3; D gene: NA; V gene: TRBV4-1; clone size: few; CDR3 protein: CASSLSVRGPGNTIYF; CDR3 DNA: TGCGCCAGCAGCCTATCCGTCAGGGGCCCTGGAAACACCATATATTTT
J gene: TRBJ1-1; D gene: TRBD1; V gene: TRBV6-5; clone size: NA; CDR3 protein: CASSRPGQGNTEAFF; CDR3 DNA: TGTGCCAGCAGCAGACCGGGACAGGGTAACACTGAAGCTTTCTTT
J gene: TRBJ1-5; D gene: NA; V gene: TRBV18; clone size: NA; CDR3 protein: CASSGEVGQPQHF; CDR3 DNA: TGTGCCAGTTCAGGGGAGGTGGGTCAGCCCCAGCATTTT
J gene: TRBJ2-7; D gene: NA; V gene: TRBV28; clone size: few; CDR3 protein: CASSLLRGEQYF; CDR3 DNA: TGTGCCAGCAGTCTACTACGTGGCGAGCAGTACTTC
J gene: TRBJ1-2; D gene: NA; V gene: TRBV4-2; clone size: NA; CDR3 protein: CASSQDLVRSGLTYGYTF; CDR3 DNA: TGTGCCAGCAGCCAAGATTTAGTGCGATCGGGACTTACCTATGGCTACACCTTC
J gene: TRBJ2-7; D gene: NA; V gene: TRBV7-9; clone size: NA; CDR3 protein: CASSSPGAGRYEQYF; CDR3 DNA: TGTGCCAGCAGCTCGCCGGGCGCGGGGAGGTACGAGCAGTACTTC
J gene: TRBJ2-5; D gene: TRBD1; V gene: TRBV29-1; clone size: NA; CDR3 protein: CSVESGTGGWKETQYF; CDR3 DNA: TGCAGCGTTGAATCGGGGACAGGGGGCTGGAAGGAGACCCAGTACTTC
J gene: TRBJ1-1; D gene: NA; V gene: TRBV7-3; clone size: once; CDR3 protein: CASSLRPGEPTEAFF; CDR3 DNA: TGTGCCAGCAGCTTACGTCCAGGGGAACCCACTGAAGCTTTCTTT
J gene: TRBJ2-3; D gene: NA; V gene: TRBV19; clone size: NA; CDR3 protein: CASSITPNTDTQYF; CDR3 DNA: TGTGCCAGTAGTATTACCCCTAACACAGATACGCAGTATTTT
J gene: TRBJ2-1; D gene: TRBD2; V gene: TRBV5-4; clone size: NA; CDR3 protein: CASSFSGGSSYNEQFF; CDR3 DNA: TGTGCCAGCAGCTTTAGCGGGGGGAGCTCCTACAATGAGCAGTTCTTC
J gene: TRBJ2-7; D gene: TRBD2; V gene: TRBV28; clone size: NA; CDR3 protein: CASSYSGATYEQYF; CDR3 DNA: TGTGCCAGCAGTTATAGCGGGGCGACCTACGAGCAGTACTTC